The sequence of this T cell receptor beta chain was determined in a study of blood T cell repertoires in COVID-19. In the study overall: Some COVID-19 samples were acute and others convalescent; all came from the United States, Italy and Spain. T cells, B-cell-depleted T cells, or PBMCs supplied cDNA or gDNA.

The CDR3 has 15 residues. Germline-derived CDR1 and CDR2 are LGHDT and YNNKEL (reference sequence). V was pared by 8 bases and J by 9 bases, with 12 bases of the junction left unmatched. Under the authors' procedure: Scientists estimated how many nucleated cells there were by amplifying reference gene primers. Clones were sequenced by immunoSEQ multiplex PCR, and TCRdb holds only the in-frame ones, with some missing. That table is the source of V, J and clone size, and D and trimming were worked out from the DNA. Of roughly 300,000 clones in the sample, over 75% were seen once. The chain recombines TRBV3-1 (or the pseudogene TRBV3-2) with TRBJ2-1, with 11 nucleotides matching TRBD2. This TCR derives from a man aged 18 to 29 with active or convalescent COVID-19. The material sequenced was peripheral blood. The CDR3 sequence: CASSHSGGAGREQFF. The DNA for the CDR3 is TGTGCCAGCTCCCATAGCGGGGGGGCCGGGCGTGAGCAGTTCTTC.